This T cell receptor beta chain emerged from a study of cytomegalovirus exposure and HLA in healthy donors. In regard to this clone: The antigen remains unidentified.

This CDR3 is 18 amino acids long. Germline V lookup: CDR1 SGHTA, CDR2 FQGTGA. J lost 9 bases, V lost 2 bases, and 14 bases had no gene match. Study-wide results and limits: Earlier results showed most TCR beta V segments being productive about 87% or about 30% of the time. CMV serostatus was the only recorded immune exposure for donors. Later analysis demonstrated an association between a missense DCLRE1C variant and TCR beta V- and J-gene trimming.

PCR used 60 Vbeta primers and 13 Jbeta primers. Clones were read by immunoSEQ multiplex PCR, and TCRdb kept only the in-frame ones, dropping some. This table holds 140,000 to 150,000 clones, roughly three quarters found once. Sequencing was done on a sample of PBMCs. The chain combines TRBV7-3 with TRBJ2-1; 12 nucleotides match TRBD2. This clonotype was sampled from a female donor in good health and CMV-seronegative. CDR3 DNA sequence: TGTGCCAGCAGCTTAGATGCTAGCGGGGGGGCTTGGAGTAGTGAGCAGTTCTTC. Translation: CASSLDASGGAWSSEQFF.